Below are 25 T cell receptor beta chains sequenced from a single sample in a study of cytomegalovirus exposure and HLA in healthy donors. Profiling relied on immunoSEQ multiplex PCR, and the TCRdb table lists in-frame clones only, not all of them. Among some 170,000 clones listed, just under 90% were seen once. The sequenced sample consisted of PBMCs. The receptors originated from a young man in good health and CMV-seropositive.

The chain combines TRBV7-9 with TRBJ2-7; 8 bases are a match to TRBD1. V lost 2 bases and J lost 6; bases outside the gene matches: 6. Per germline, CDR1 SEHNR and CDR2 FQNEAQ (reference sequence). The CDR3 covers 14 residues. The CDR3 bases are TGTGCCAGCAGCTTAAGGGCAGGGGGCGGCGAGCAGTACTTC. Protein: CASSLRAGGGEQYF.

The gene calls are TRBV5-1 and TRBJ1-2; 8 positions match TRBD1. The CDR3 has 15 amino acids. V gave up 4 bases and J gave up 4 bases; unmatched junction bases: 9. Germline-derived CDR1 and CDR2 are SGHRS and YFSETQ. The CDR3 sequence is CASSTGQGSAYGYTF. For the CDR3, the DNA is TGCGCCAGCAGCACCGGACAGGGCTCAGCCTATGGCTACACCTTC.

The chain links TRBV6-5 to TRBJ1-2, with TRBD1 as a possible D gene (5 bases). The CDR3 sequence is 15 residues long. Germline values: CDR1 MNHEY, CDR2 SVGAGI. Trimming took 7 bases from V and 4 from J, leaving 19 bases between them. The CDR3 loop is CASTPSTAQGYGYTF. In DNA, the CDR3 is TGTGCCAGCACCCCGAGCACGGCTCAGGGCTATGGCTACACCTTC.

This clone was observed once. The chain uses TRBV5-1 and TRBJ2-3, with 7 bases that match TRBD1. V gave up 0 bases and J gave up 0 bases; unmatched junction bases: 7. The CDR3 has 17 amino acids. In germline, CDR1 is SGHRS, CDR2 YFSETQ. The CDR3 spells CASSLEGNRGSTDTQYF. CDR3 nucleotides: TGCGCCAGCAGCTTGGAAGGGAACAGGGGTAGCACAGATACGCAGTATTTT.

The V and J genes are TRBV12-5 and TRBJ2-2; D unclear. The CDR3 length is 16 residues. Trimming shortened V by 0 bases and J by 5 bases, and 13 bases separated the two germline ends. Per germline, CDR1 LGHNT and CDR2 FRNRAP. The CDR3 nucleotides read TGTGCTAGTGGTTTGGTACGGGTAGCCTTTACCGGGGAGCTGTTTTTT. Its protein is CASGLVRVAFTGELFF.

This chain connects TRBV5-5 to TRBJ2-5, with 11 bases fitting TRBD2. The V gene end was trimmed by 2 bases and the J gene end by 1 base; junction bases not matched to a gene: 10. CDR1 and CDR2 (germline): SGHKS, YYEKEE (reference sequence). The CDR3 consists of 18 residues. The CDR3 loop is CASSFSGRAGGAQETQYF. The CDR3 DNA reads as TGTGCCAGCAGCTTTAGCGGGAGGGCAGGGGGGGCCCAAGAGACCCAGTACTTC.

The chain is built from TRBV7-9 and TRBJ2-5; 13 nucleotides match TRBD2. The V gene end was trimmed by 4 bases and the J gene end by 5 bases; junction bases not matched to a gene: 7. In germline, CDR1 is SEHNR, CDR2 FQNEAQ (reference sequence). The CDR3 totals 16 residues. For the CDR3, the DNA is TGTGCCAGCAGCTCAGGACTAGCGGGAGCCTGGGAGACCCAGTACTTC. Protein product: CASSSGLAGAWETQYF.

The V and J genes are TRBV6-6 and TRBJ1-2; D is perhaps TRBD1 (5 bases). The germline V gene has CDR1 MNHNY and CDR2 SVGAGI (reference sequence). V shed 8 bases and J shed 2 bases, with 9 bases lying between them. The CDR3 is made up of 12 amino acids. The CDR3 sequence is CASGGTNYGYTF. The CDR3 DNA reads as TGTGCCAGCGGGGGGACGAACTATGGCTACACCTTC.

This clone was seen a handful of times. V usage is TRBV27 and J usage is TRBJ2-7; a weak D match, TRBD1 (6 bases). Germline assignment: CDR1 MNHEY and CDR2 SMNVEV (reference sequence). The V and J ends lost 6 bases and 6 bases respectively, with 15 bases between them. This CDR3 is 13 amino acids long. CDR3: CASRLNRESEQYF. In DNA, the CDR3 is TGTGCCAGCAGACTAAACAGGGAGAGCGAGCAGTACTTC.

The chain employs TRBV7-9 and TRBJ2-7; TRBD1 might be the D (6 bases). The germline V gene encodes CDR1 SEHNR and CDR2 FQNEAQ (reference sequence). This CDR3 has 13 residues. V gave up 7 bases and J gave up 3 bases, with 13 bases separating them. The CDR3 nucleotides read TGTGCCAGCACCCGAGGACAGAACTACGAGCAGTACTTC. Its protein product is CASTRGQNYEQYF.

The chain couples TRBV5-6 to TRBJ2-2; 10 bases are a match to TRBD2. Germline V gene data show CDR1 as SGHDT and CDR2 as YYEEEE. The V segment lost 2 bases and the J segment 4 bases; nucleotides outside the gene matches: 5. This CDR3 is 16 amino acids long. Here the CDR3 DNA reads TGTGCCAGCAGCTTAGGAAGCGGGAGGGTCACCGGGGAGCTGTTTTTT. Protein: CASSLGSGRVTGELFF.

With regard to this clone: This same CDR3 is encoded by further DNA sequences in the sample. The chain has TRBV19 and TRBJ2-5; 7 nucleotides line up with TRBD1. CDR1 and CDR2 (germline): LNHDA, SQIVND (reference sequence). This CDR3 is built from 14 residues. V shed 6 bases, J shed 3 bases, and the junction held 7 bases outside the gene matches. The CDR3 is CASSGRQGKETQYF. DNA for the CDR3: TGTGCCAGTAGCGGTCGACAGGGAAAAGAGACCCAGTACTTC.

The J gene is TRBJ2-7, the V gene TRBV7-9, with D uncertain. Germline CDR1 reads SEHNR; CDR2 reads FQNEAQ (reference sequence). This CDR3 has 15 amino acids. Deletions cut 7 bases from V and 1 base from J, with 17 bases between. CDR3 sequence (DNA): TGTGCCAGCACGCAGCTTGCGACACAGTCCTACGAGCAGTACTTC. This translates into CASTQLATQSYEQYF.

Only one count was recorded for this clone. V and J are TRBV12-5 and TRBJ2-1; 9 bases match TRBD1. This CDR3 has 14 residues. V was clipped by 4 bases and J by 3 bases; unmatched bases: 1. Germline V CDR1 and CDR2: LGHNT, FRNRAP. The CDR3: CASGSGQGYNEQFF. CDR3 in DNA: TGTGCTAGTGGTTCGGGACAGGGCTACAATGAGCAGTTCTTC.

This clone is a singleton in its sample. The CDR3 here is CASSQDRWGSGALSYNEQFF. The CDR3 region has the DNA TGCGCCAGCAGCCAAGATCGCTGGGGTAGCGGGGCCCTCTCCTACAATGAGCAGTTCTTC. V and J are TRBV4-1 and TRBJ2-1; TRBD2 aligns across 8 bases. Germline V lookup: CDR1 MGHRA, CDR2 YSYEKL. CDR3 length: 20 residues. J was trimmed by 0 bases and V by 0 bases; bases with no gene match: 13.

The V and J genes are TRBV7-9 and TRBJ2-1, with D possibly being TRBD1 (6 bases). Looked up from germline, CDR1 is SEHNR and CDR2 is FQNEAQ (reference sequence). CDR3 length: 14 amino acids. With 1 base removed from V and 4 bases from J, the gap between germline ends came to 8 bases. The CDR3 sequence: CASSLGRGYNEQFF. As DNA, the CDR3 is TGTGCCAGCAGCTTAGGCAGGGGATACAATGAGCAGTTCTTC.

This chain links TRBV5-1 with TRBJ1-5; a weak D match, TRBD1 (5 bases). V was cut by 4 bases and J by 2 bases, with 13 bases left in between. The germline V gene encodes CDR1 SGHRS and CDR2 YFSETQ. The CDR3 has 15 residues. The CDR3 DNA is TGCGCCAGCAGCCCTCAGGGCGGCGGCAATCAGCCCCAGCATTTT. It yields the protein CASSPQGGGNQPQHF.

The CDR3 loop reads CASSLEGLGTQYF. In DNA, the CDR3 is TGTGCCAGCAGCTTGGAGGGATTGGGTACGCAGTATTTT. The chain uses TRBV7-9 and TRBJ2-3; D possibly corresponds to TRBD2 (6 bases). Germline V CDR1 and CDR2: SEHNR, FQNEAQ (reference sequence). The CDR3 covers 13 residues. Trimming left V 3 bases short and J 8 bases short, with 12 bases between.

In nucleotides, the CDR3 is TGTGCCAGCAGTTCACAGGGCCTCTCTGGGGCCAACGTCCTGACTTTC. This translates into CASSSQGLSGANVLTF. The chain has TRBV2 and TRBJ2-6; a possible D gene is TRBD1 (6 bases). Germline assignment: CDR1 SNHLY and CDR2 FYNNEI. The CDR3 covers 16 residues. V was clipped by 5 bases and J by 0 bases, with 11 bases between them.

The genes are TRBV11-3 and TRBJ2-1, with D hard to call. The CDR3 runs 14 residues. Trimming removed 5 bases at V and 3 bases at J, with 11 bases between. Germline CDR1 SGHNT, CDR2 YENEEA. For the CDR3, the DNA is TGTGCCAGCAGCCCCCCTGGAGTCTACAATGAGCAGTTCTTC. This sequence encodes CASSPPGVYNEQFF. Filled out from reference TRBV11-3 and TRBJ2-1, the complete variable domain reads EAGVVQSPRYKIIEKKQPVAFWCNPISGHNTLYWYLQNLGQGPELLIRYENEEAVDDSQLPKDRFSAERLKGVDSTLKIQPAELGDSAVYLCASSPPGVYNEQFFGPGTRLTVL.

The chain employs TRBV28 and TRBJ1-5; D remains unclear. Trimming cost V 2 bases and J 0 bases, with 17 bases left between them. CDR1 is MDHEN and CDR2 is SYDVKM in the germline V gene. CDR3 length equals 18 residues. CDR3 loop: CASSLPGLGLNSNQPQHF. For the CDR3, the DNA is TGTGCCAGCAGTTTACCCGGTCTTGGGCTCAATAGCAATCAGCCCCAGCATTTT. Full variable domain (missing parts from reference TRBV28 and TRBJ1-5): DVKVTQSSRYLVKRTGEKVFLECVQDMDHENMFWYRQDPGLGLRLIYFSYDVKMKEKGDIPEGYSVSREKKERFSLILESASTNQTSMYLCASSLPGLGLNSNQPQHFGDGTRLSIL.

The rearrangement joins TRBV10-1 to TRBJ2-2; TRBD2 matches 11 bases. Germline V gene lookup returns CDR1 WNHNN and CDR2 SYGVQD (reference sequence). CDR3 length: 24 residues. The V gene end was trimmed by 3 bases and the J gene end by 0 bases; junction bases not matched to a gene: 24. The CDR3 spells CASSDRRTGASGRPTRANTGELFF. CDR3 DNA sequence: TGCGCCAGCAGTGATCGTAGAACCGGTGCTAGCGGGAGGCCAACAAGGGCGAACACCGGGGAGCTGTTTTTT.

The V call is TRBV28, the J call TRBJ1-1; 7 bases align to TRBD1. Germline V lookup: CDR1 MDHEN, CDR2 SYDVKM. The CDR3 loop spans 15 amino acids. V dropped 3 bases and J dropped 2; count of bases not matched to a gene: 6. The CDR3 here is CASSFGDRVNTEAFF. DNA for the CDR3: TGTGCCAGCAGTTTCGGAGACAGGGTCAACACTGAAGCTTTCTTT. The variable domain in full, with the rest retrieved from reference TRBV28 and TRBJ1-1, is DVKVTQSSRYLVKRTGEKVFLECVQDMDHENMFWYRQDPGLGLRLIYFSYDVKMKEKGDIPEGYSVSREKKERFSLILESASTNQTSMYLCASSFGDRVNTEAFFGQGTRLTVV.

V is TRBV2 and J is TRBJ1-1; the D is unclear. CDR3 length: 13 amino acids. V shed 7 bases and J shed 0 bases, with 9 bases lying between them. Germline CDR1 SNHLY, CDR2 FYNNEI. The CDR3, as DNA: TGTGCCAGCAAAGAGGAGATGAACACTGAAGCTTTCTTT. This sequence encodes CASKEEMNTEAFF.

This clone appeared a single time. This chain connects TRBV5-1 to TRBJ2-1, with D tentatively TRBD1 (6 bases). Germline V gene sequence: CDR1 SGHRS, CDR2 YFSETQ. V dropped 3 bases and J dropped 4 bases, with 17 bases sitting between them. The CDR3 length is 16 residues. CDR3 protein: CASSSGHAAVYNEQFF. In DNA, the CDR3 is TGCGCCAGCAGCTCGGGACACGCCGCAGTTTACAATGAGCAGTTCTTC.